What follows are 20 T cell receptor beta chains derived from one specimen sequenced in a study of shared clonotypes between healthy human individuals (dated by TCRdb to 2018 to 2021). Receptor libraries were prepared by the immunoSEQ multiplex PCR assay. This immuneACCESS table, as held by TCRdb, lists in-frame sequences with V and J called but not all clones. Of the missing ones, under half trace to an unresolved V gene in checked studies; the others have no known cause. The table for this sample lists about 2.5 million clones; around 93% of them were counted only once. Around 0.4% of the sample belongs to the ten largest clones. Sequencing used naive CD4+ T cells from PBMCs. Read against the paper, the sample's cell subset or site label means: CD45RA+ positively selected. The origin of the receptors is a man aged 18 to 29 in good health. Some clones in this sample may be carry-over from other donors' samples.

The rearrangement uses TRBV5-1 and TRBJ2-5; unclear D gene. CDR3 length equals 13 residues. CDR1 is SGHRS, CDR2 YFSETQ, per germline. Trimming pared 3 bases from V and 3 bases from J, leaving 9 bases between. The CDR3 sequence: CASSSLQKETQYF. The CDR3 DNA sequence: TGCGCCAGCAGCTCTTTACAGAAAGAGACCCAGTACTTC.

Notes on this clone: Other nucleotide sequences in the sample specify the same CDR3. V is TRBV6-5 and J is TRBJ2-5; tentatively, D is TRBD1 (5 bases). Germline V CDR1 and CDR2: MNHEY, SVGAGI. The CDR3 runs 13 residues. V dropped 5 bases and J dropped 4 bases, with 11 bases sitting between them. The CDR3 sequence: CASSPRTGETQYF. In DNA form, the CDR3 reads TGTGCCAGCAGTCCTCGAACAGGAGAGACCCAGTACTTC.

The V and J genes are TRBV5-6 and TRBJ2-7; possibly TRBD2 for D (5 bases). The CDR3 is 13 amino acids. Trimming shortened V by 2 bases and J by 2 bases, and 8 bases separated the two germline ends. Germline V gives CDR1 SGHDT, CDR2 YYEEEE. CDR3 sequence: CASSFLGTYEQYF. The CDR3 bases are TGTGCCAGCAGCTTCCTCGGGACCTACGAGCAGTACTTC. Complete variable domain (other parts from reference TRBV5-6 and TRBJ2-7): DAGVTQSPTHLIKTRGQQVTLRCSPKSGHDTVSWYQQALGQGPQFIFQYYEEEERQRGNFPDRFSGHQFPNYSSELNVNALLLGDSALYLCASSFLGTYEQYFGPGTRLTVT.

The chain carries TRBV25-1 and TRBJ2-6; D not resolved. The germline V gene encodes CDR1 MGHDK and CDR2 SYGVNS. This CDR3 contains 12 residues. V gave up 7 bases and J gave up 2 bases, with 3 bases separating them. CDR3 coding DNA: TGTGCCAGCACTCCTGGGGCCAACGTCCTGACTTTC. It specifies CASTPGANVLTF.

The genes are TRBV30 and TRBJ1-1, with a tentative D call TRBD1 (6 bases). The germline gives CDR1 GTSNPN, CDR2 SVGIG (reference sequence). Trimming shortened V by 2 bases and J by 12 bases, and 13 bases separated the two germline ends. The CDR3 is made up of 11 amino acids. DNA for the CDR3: TGTGCCTGGAGTAGGGGGAGGGGGTCTTTCTTT. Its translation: CAWSRGRGSFF. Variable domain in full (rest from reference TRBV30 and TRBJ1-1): SQTIHQWPATLVQPVGSPLSLECTVEGTSNPNLYWYRQAAGRGLQLLFYSVGIGQISSEVPQNLSASRPQDRQFILSSKKLLLSDSGFYLCAWSRGRGSFFGQGTRLTVV.

The CDR3 region is CASSPNLGQGNQPQHF. The CDR3 DNA reads as TGCGCCAGCAGCCCCAACCTTGGACAGGGGAATCAGCCCCAGCATTTT. V gene TRBV4-3 combines with J gene TRBJ1-5; 9 positions agree with TRBD1. J gave up 4 bases and V 4 bases, and 8 bases lay outside the gene matches. Per the germline V gene, CDR1 is LGHNA and CDR2 is YSLEER. The CDR3 is made up of 16 amino acids.

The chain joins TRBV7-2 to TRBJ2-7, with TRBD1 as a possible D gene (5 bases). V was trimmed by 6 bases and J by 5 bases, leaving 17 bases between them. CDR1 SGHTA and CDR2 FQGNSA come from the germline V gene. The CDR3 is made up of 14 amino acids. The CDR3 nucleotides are TGTGCCAGCAGTCCCTGGGGCAGCATAAACGAGCAGTACTTC. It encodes CASSPWGSINEQYF. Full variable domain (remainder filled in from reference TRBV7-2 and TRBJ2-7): GAGVSQSPSNKVTEKGKDVELRCDPISGHTALYWYRQSLGQGLEFLIYFQGNSAPDKSGLPSDRFSAERTGGSVSTLTIQRTQQEDSAVYLCASSPWGSINEQYFGPGTRLTVT.

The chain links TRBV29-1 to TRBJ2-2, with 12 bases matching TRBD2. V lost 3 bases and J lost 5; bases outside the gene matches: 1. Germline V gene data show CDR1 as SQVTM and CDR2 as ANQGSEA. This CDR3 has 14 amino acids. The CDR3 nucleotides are TGCAGCGTTGAGGGACTAGCGGGTACCGGGGAGCTGTTTTTT. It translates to CSVEGLAGTGELFF.

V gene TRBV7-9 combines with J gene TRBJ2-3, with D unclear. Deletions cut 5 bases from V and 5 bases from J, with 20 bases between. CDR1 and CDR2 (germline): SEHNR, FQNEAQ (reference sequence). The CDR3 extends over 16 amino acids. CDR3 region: CASSQQGWASEDTQYF. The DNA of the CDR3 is TGTGCCAGCAGCCAGCAAGGTTGGGCTTCGGAAGATACGCAGTATTTT.

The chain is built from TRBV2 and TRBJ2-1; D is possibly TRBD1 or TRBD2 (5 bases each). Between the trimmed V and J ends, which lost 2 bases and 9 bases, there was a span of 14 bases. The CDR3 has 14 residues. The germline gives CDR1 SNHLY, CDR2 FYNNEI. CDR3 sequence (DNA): TGTGCCAGCAGTGAAAGAGCTTTTGGGGGTGAGCAGTTCTTC. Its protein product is CASSERAFGGEQFF.

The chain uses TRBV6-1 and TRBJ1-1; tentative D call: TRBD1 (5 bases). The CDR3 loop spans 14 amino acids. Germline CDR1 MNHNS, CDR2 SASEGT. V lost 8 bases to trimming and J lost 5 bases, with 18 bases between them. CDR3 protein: CASSFSRAGTEAFF. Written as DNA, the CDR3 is TGTGCCAGCTCGTTCTCCAGGGCCGGGACTGAAGCTTTCTTT.

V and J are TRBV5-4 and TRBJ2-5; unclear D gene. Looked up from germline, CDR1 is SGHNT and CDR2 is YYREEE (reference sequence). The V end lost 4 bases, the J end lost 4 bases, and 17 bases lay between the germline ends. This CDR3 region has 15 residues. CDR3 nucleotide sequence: TGTGCCAGCAGCCCGAGTCCGACTCCACTAGAGACCCAGTACTTC. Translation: CASSPSPTPLETQYF.

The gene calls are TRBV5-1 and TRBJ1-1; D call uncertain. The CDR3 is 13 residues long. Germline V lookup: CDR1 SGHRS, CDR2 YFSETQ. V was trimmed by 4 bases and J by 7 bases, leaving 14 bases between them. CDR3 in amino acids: CASSIQAELEAFF. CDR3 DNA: TGCGCCAGCAGCATCCAGGCCGAACTTGAAGCTTTCTTT. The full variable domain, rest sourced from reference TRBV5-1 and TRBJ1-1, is KAGVTQTPRYLIKTRGQQVTLSCSPISGHRSVSWYQQTPGQGLQFLFEYFSETQRNKGNFPGRFSGRQFSNSRSEMNVSTLELGDSALYLCASSIQAELEAFFGQGTRLTVV.

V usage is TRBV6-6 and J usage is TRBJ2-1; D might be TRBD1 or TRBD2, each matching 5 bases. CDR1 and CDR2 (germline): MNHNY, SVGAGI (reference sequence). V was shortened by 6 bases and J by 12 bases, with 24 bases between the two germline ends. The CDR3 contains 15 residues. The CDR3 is CASRPPGPSPRRQFF. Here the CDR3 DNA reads TGTGCCAGCAGACCCCCGGGACCCTCTCCTAGGCGGCAGTTCTTC.

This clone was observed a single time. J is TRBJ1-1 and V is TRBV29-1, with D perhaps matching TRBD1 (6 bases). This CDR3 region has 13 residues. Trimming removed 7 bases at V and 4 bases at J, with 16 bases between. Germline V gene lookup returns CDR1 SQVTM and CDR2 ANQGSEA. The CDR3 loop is CSAQGPWGTEAFF. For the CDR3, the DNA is TGCAGCGCACAGGGACCTTGGGGCACTGAAGCTTTCTTT.

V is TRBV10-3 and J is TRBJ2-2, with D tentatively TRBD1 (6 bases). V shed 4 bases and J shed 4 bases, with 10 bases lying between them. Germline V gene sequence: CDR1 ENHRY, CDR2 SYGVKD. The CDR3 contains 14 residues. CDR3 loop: CAISGTASTGELFF. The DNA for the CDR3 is TGTGCCATCAGTGGGACAGCCAGCACCGGGGAGCTGTTTTTT.

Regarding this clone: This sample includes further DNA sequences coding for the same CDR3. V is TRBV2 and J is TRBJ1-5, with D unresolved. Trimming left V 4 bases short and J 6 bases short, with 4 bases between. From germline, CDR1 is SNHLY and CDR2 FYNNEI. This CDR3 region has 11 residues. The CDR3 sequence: CASSVGQPQHF. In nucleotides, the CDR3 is TGTGCCAGCAGTGTTGGTCAGCCCCAGCATTTT.

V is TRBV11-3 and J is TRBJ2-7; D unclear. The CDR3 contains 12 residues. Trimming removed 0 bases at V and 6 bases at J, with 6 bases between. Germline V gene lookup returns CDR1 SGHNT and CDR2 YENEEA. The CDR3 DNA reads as TGTGCCAGCAGCTTAGATTCGTCCGAGCAGTACTTC. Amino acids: CASSLDSSEQYF.

As DNA, the CDR3 is TGTGCCAGCAGCTTAGTCACAGGGATGAACACTGAAGCTTTCTTT. It translates to CASSLVTGMNTEAFF. This chain uses TRBV7-2 with TRBJ1-1; the D gene is possibly TRBD1 (6 bases). V shed 1 base and J shed 0 bases, with 9 bases lying between them. Germline values: CDR1 SGHTA, CDR2 FQGNSA. CDR3 length: 15 amino acids. The complete variable domain, with remaining parts taken from reference TRBV7-2 and TRBJ1-1, reads GAGVSQSPSNKVTEKGKDVELRCDPISGHTALYWYRQSLGQGLEFLIYFQGNSAPDKSGLPSDRFSAERTGGSVSTLTIQRTQQEDSAVYLCASSLVTGMNTEAFFGQGTRLTVV.

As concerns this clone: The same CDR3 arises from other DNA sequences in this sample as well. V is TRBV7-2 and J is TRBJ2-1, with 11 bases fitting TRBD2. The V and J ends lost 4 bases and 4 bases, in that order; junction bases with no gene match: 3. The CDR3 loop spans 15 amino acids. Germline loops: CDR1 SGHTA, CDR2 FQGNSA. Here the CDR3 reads CASSSGLADYNEQFF. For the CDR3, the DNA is TGTGCCAGCAGCTCGGGACTAGCGGATTACAATGAGCAGTTCTTC.